One TCR beta chain is described in this entry. Antigen unknown. cDNA serving as the sequencing template came from extracted, reverse transcribed RNA. TCRdb keeps only in-frame clones here, not all; method: immunoSEQ multiplex PCR. The repertoire holds some 150,000 clones, with about three fifths as singletons. This sample is part of a study of CD8+ T cells in alopecia areata. Study-wide points: Clonality exceeded that of normal scalp in lesional scalp, most notably in alopecia totalis/universalis. Alphabeta T cells residing in normal skin are also sequenced in scalp samples.

The trim removed 6 bases at V and 8 bases at J, leaving 11 bases unmatched. CDR1 and CDR2 from the germline V gene are MGHRA and YSYEKL. This CDR3 region has 15 residues. PBMCs yielded sorted CD4+ and CD8+ T cells. The origin of this receptor is a human donor in good health. V gene TRBV4-1 combines with J gene TRBJ2-1; the match to TRBD1 covers 9 bases. The specimen sequenced was CD8+ T cells sorted from blood. The CDR3 DNA reads as TGCGCCAGCAGTCCCGGGACAGGGACGGTCGATGAGCAGTTCTTC. This translates into CASSPGTGTVDEQFF.